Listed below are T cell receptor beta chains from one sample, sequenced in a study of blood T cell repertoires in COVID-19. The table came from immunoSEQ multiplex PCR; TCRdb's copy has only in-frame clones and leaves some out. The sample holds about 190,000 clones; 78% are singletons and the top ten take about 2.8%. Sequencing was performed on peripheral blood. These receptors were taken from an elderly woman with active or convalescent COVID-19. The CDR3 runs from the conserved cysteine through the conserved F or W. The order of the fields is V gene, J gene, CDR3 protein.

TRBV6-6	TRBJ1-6	CASSRMTGTAYSPLHF
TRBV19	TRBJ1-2	CASSIGTGGSGYTF
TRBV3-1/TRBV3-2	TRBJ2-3	CASSGRTRGTQYF
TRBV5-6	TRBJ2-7	CASSTGGPSYEQYF
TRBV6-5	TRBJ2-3	CASRGTSDFTDTQYF
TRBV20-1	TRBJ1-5	CSASMGGRQPQHF
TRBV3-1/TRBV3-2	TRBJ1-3	CASSYGQAAGNTIYF
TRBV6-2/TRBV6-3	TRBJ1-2	CASSYSILAKKDGYTF
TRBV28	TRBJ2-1	CASSFYRGGNEQFF
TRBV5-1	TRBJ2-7	CASSRAGGYEQYF
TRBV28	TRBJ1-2	CASSLLRRAINGYTF
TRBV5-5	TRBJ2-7	CASSTSWQVSYEQYF
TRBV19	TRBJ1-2	CASSIAGSNYGYTF
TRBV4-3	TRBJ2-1	CASSQESGGPKFF
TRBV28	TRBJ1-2	CASRGHGFRLGGYTF
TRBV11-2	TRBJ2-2	CASSLGYGLSNTGELFF
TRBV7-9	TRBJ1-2	CASSFRGPDYGYTF
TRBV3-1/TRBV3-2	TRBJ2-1	CASSQRSGGYPYNEQFF
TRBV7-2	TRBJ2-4	CASSPRGLGTEAKNIQYF
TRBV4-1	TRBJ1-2	CASSQDPRNYGYTF
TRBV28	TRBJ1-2	CASSFPQGAGYGYTF
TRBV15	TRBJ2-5	CATSRGMETQYF
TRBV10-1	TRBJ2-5	CASSRDSQETQYF
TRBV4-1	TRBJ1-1	CASKQGMNTEAFF
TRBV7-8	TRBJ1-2	CASSSTSSPMVSDGYTF
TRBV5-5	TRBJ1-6	CASSLDGQGYSPLHF
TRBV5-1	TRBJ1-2	CASSPTGASIFFYGYTF
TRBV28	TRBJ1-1	CASSLMDTYTEAFF
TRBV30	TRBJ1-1	CAWSGWSGTEAFF
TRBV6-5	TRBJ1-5	CASSYSDSINQPQHF
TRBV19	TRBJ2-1	CARLAGGVYEQFF
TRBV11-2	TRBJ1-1	CASSWPGLEAFF
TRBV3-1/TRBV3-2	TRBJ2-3	CASSQISGGAGNTQYF
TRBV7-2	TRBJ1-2	CASSRDSLNYGYTF
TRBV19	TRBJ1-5	CASSIGGGSSNQPQHF
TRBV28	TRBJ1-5	CASTTERGLRQPQHF
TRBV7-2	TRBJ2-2	CASSLGSWTANTGELFF
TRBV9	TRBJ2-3	CASSVEGVGTDTQYF
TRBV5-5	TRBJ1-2	CASSSPGTGSYTF
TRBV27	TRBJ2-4	CASRSISGTSGSQAKNIQYF
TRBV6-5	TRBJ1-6	CASSSQGGNSPLHF
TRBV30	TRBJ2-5	CAWRNKQGETQYF
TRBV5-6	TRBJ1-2	CASSLLDRAYGYTF
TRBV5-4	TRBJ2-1	CASSLKLTSGDIYEQFF
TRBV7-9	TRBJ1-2	CASSLDRTNYGYTF
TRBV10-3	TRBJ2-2	CATRAGGLTGELFF
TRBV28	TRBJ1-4	CASSPQGWNEKLFF
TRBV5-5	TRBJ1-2	CASSFSSNYGYTF
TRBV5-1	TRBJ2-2	CASSLSETLTGELFF
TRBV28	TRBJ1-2	CASSLAGSNYGYTF
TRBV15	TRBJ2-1	CATSRGQTMRQFF
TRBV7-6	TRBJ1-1	CASSPGGGGTEAFF
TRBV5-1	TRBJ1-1	CASSLAAGPYTEAFF
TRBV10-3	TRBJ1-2	CAILRTGDYGYTF
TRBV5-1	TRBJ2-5	CASSLGDRGQETQYF
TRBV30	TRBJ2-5	CAWSVRERESQYF
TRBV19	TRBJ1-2	CASSTEQGWYGYTF
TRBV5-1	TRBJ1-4	CASSSGQTTNEKLFF
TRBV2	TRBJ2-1	CASSEERTTNEQFF
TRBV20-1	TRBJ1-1	CSAREGTEAFF